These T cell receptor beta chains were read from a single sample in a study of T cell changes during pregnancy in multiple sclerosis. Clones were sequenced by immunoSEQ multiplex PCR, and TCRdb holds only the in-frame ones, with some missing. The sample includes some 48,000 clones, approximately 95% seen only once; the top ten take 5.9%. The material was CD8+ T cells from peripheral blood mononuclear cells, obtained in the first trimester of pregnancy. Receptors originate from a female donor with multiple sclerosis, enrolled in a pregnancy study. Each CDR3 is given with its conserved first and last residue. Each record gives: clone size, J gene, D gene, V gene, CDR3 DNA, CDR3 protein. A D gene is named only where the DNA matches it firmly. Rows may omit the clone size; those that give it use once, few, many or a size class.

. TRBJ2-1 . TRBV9 TGTGCCAGCAGCGTAGGGACGGGAGCCCACAATGAGCAGTTCTTC CASSVGTGAHNEQFF
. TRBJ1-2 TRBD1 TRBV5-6 TGTGCCAGCAGCCGCGGGACAGACTATGGCTACACCTTC CASSRGTDYGYTF
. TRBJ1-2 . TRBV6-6 TGTGCCAGCAGTTACTCAGCCGCAGGCTATGGCTACACCTTC CASSYSAAGYGYTF
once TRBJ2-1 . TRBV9 TGTGCCAGCAGCGTACGACTAGGGAGGAATGAGCAGTTCTTC CASSVRLGRNEQFF
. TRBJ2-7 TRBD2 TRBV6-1 TGTGCCAGCAGTGAGATTAGCGGGACGACCTACGAGCAGTACTTC CASSEISGTTYEQYF
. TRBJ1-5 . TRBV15 TGTGCCACCAGCAGAGGACTACTGAGCAGAAATAGCAATCAGCCCCAGCATTTT CATSRGLLSRNSNQPQHF
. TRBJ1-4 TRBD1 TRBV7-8 TGTGCCAGCAGCCCGGGACAGGGTATTTCGGAAAAACTGTTTTTT CASSPGQGISEKLFF
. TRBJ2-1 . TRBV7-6 TGTGCCAGCAGCCCAGGACGGTTAGCGGAGCAGTTCTTC CASSPGRLAEQFF
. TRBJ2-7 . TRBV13 TGTGCCAGCAGCTTACAGCCCAGGGGCTACGAGCAGTACTTC CASSLQPRGYEQYF
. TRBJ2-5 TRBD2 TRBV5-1 TGCGCCAGCAGCTTGGGGGTAGCGGGGGGCCAAGAGACCCAGTACTTC CASSLGVAGGQETQYF
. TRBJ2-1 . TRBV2 TGTGCCAGCAGTGCCCGCGTCCCCTACAATGAGCAGTTCTTC CASSARVPYNEQFF
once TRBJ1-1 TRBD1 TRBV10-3 TGTGCCATCAGTAGACAGGGGTTTGAAGATGAAGCTTTCTTT CAISRQGFEDEAFF
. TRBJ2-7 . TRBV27 TGTGCCAGCAGTTGGGCAAAAAGGCGCGAGCAGTACTTC CASSWAKRREQYF
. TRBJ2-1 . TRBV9 TGTGCCAGCAGCGTGCAGGGCATTAGCTCCTACAATGAGCAGTTCTTC CASSVQGISSYNEQFF
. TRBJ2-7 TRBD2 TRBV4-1 TGCGCCAGCAGCCAAGATACTAGCGGGAACTCCGTCTACGAGCAGTACTTC CASSQDTSGNSVYEQYF
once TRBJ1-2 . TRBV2 TGTGCCTCGAAGGGGGGGCTCAACTATGGCTACACCTTC CASKGGLNYGYTF